This TCR beta chain was recorded in a study of radiation and T cells in renal cell carcinoma. Overall study findings and caveats: From baseline, blood top tumor clonotypes peaked at 2 weeks post-radiation. Pretreatment tumor biopsies were lacking, so baseline clonotypes are unknown.

Time point described: baseline pretreatment blood. As to treatment: 15 Gy SBRT to primary tumor, nephrectomy 4 weeks later. Radiation-treated patients gave blood at baseline, week 2 and week 4. The tumor was a clear cell renal cell carcinoma. Here immunoSEQ multiplex PCR was the method, and the copy in TCRdb shows in-frame clones only, minus some. The data hold 150,000 or so clones, with roughly 84% observed a single time. The V end was cut by 6 bases, the J end by 4 bases, with 16 bases between. Germline V gene sequence: CDR1 SGHRS, CDR2 YFSETQ. This CDR3 spans 14 amino acids. This clone was recorded a few times. Its antigen is not known.

This TCR was sampled from a woman aged 45-65 years with renal cell carcinoma. The sequencing used blood, collected from a patient whose treatment included radiotherapy and nephrectomy. The chain links TRBV5-1 to TRBJ1-1; tentatively, D is TRBD1 (5 bases). CDR3 in DNA: TGCGCCAGCACGATGGGGCCACGGGGCACTGAAGCTTTCTTT. Amino acid sequence: CASTMGPRGTEAFF. Combining the CDR3 with reference TRBV5-1 and TRBJ1-1 gives the whole variable domain KAGVTQTPRYLIKTRGQQVTLSCSPISGHRSVSWYQQTPGQGLQFLFEYFSETQRNKGNFPGRFSGRQFSNSRSEMNVSTLELGDSALYLCASTMGPRGTEAFFGQGTRLTVV.